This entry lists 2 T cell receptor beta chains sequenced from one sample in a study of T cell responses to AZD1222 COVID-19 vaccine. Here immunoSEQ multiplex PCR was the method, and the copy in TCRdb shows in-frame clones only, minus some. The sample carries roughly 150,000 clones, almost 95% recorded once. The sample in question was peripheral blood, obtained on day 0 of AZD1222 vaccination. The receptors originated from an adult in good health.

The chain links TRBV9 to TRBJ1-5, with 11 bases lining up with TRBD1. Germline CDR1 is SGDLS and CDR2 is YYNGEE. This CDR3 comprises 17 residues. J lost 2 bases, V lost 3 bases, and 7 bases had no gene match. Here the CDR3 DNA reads TGTGCCAGCAGCGATGGACAGGGGGCAATAGGCAATCAGCCCCAGCATTTT. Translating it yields CASSDGQGAIGNQPQHF.

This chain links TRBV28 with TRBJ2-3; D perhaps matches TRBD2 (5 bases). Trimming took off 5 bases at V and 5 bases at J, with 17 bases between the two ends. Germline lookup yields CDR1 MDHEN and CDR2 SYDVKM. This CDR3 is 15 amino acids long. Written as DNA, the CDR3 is TGTGCCAGCAGTACCGGACTCCCGGTAGGAGATACGCAGTATTTT. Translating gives CASSTGLPVGDTQYF.